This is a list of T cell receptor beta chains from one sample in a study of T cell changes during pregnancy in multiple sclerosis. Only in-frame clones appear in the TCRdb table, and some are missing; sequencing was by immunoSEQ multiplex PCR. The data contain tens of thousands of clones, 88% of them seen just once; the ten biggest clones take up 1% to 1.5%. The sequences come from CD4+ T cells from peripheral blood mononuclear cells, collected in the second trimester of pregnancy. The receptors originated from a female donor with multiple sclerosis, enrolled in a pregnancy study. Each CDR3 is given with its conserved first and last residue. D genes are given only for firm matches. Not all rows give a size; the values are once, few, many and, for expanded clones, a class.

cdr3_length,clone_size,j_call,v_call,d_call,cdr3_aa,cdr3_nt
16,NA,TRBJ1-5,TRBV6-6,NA,CASSYKVGQGDQPQHF,TGTGCCAGCAGTTACAAGGTGGGGCAGGGTGATCAGCCCCAGCATTTT
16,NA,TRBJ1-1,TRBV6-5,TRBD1,CASSYHRGNMNTEAFF,TGTGCCAGCAGTTACCACAGGGGAAATATGAACACTGAAGCTTTCTTT
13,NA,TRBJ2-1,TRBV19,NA,CASSGRETDEQFF,TGTGCCAGTAGTGGACGGGAGACGGATGAGCAGTTCTTC
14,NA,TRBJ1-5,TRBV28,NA,CASSFMRFAQPQHF,TGTGCCAGCAGTTTTATGAGGTTCGCTCAGCCCCAGCATTTT
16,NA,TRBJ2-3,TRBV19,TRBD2,CASSSQSGRMTDTQYF,TGTGCCAGTAGTTCCCAAAGCGGGAGGATGACAGATACGCAGTATTTT
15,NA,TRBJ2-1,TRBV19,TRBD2,CASSIASGRLNEQFF,TGTGCCAGTAGTATAGCTAGCGGGAGGCTCAATGAGCAGTTCTTC
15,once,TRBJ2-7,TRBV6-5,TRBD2,CASSFGLAGAREQYF,TGTGCCAGCAGTTTTGGACTAGCGGGAGCTCGGGAGCAGTACTTC
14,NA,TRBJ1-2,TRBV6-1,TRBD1,CASTGTGGPVGYTF,TGTGCCAGCACCGGGACAGGGGGACCTGTGGGCTACACCTTC
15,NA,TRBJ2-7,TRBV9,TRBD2,CASSVGVGTTYEQYF,TGTGCCAGCAGCGTAGGTGTCGGGACTACCTACGAGCAGTACTTC
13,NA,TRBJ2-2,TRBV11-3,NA,CASSRNRDGELFF,TGTGCCAGCAGCCGGAACAGGGACGGGGAGCTGTTTTTT
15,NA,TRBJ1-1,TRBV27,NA,CASRSGRTSGTEAFF,TGTGCCAGCAGATCCGGGCGGACGTCGGGAACTGAAGCTTTCTTT
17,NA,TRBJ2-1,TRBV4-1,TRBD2,CASSQVGAGVNYNEQFF,TGCGCCAGCAGCCAAGTGGGAGCGGGGGTGAACTACAATGAGCAGTTCTTC
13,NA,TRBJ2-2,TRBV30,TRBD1,CARDRPNTGELFF,TGTGCCCGGGACAGACCGAACACCGGGGAGCTGTTTTTT
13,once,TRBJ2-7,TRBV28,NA,CASSLRVTYEQYF,TGTGCCAGCAGTCTGAGGGTCACCTACGAGCAGTACTTC
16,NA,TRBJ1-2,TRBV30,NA,CASTPPPRNINYGYTF,TGTGCCTCGACACCCCCCCCCAGAAATATAAACTATGGCTACACCTTC
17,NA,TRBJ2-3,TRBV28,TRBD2,CASSPPGLAGGGNTQYF,TGTGCCAGCAGTCCCCCGGGACTAGCGGGAGGGGGTAATACGCAGTATTTT
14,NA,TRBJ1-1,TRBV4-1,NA,CASRGLLRATEAFF,TGCGCCAGCAGAGGACTCCTCCGGGCCACTGAAGCTTTCTTT
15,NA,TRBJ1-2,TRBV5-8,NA,CASSLAAGGLAGYTF,TGTGCCAGCAGCTTGGCCGCGGGGGGGCTGGCTGGCTACACCTTC
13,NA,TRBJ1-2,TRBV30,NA,CAWSVILPYGYTF,TGTGCCTGGAGTGTAATACTCCCTTATGGCTACACCTTC
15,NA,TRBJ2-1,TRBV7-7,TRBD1,CASSLEGAAYNEQFF,TGTGCTAGCAGCTTAGAGGGGGCAGCTTACAATGAGCAGTTCTTC
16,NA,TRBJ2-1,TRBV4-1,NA,CASSQVKGRVFNEQFF,TGCGCCAGCAGCCAAGTAAAAGGTCGGGTCTTCAATGAGCAGTTCTTC
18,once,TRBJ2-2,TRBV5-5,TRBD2,CASSLGALAGGSGGELFF,TGTGCCAGCAGCTTGGGGGCACTAGCGGGAGGCTCTGGCGGGGAGCTGTTTTTT
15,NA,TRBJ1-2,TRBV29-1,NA,CSVEDLRGVRYGYTF,TGCAGCGTTGAAGATCTTCGGGGGGTTCGGTATGGCTACACCTTC
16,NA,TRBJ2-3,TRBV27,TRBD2,CASGLRGLAGTDTQYF,TGTGCCAGCGGCCTGAGGGGACTAGCGGGAACAGATACGCAGTATTTT
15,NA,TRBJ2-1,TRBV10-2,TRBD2,CASTQTSGTYNEQFF,TGCGCCAGCACTCAGACTAGCGGGACCTACAATGAGCAGTTCTTC
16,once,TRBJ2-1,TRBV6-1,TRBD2,CASSEESGRVYNEQFF,TGTGCCAGCAGTGAAGAAAGCGGGAGGGTCTACAATGAGCAGTTCTTC
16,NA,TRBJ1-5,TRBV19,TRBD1,CASSIAPWTGDQPQHF,TGTGCCAGTAGTATAGCCCCTTGGACAGGGGATCAGCCCCAGCATTTT
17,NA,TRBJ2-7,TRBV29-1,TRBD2,CSVGIPMGLPTSYEQYF,TGCAGCGTTGGAATTCCGATGGGACTACCCACCTCCTACGAGCAGTACTTC
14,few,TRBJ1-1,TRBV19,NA,CASSMNRVRTEAFF,TGTGCCAGTAGTATGAACAGGGTGAGGACTGAAGCTTTCTTT
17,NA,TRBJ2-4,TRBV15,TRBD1,CATSRGPDRGLEDIQYF,TGTGCCACCAGCAGAGGCCCGGACAGGGGGCTAGAGGACATTCAGTACTTC
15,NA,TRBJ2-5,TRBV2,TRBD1,CASRPGQGALETQYF,TGTGCCAGCAGGCCGGGACAGGGGGCTTTAGAGACCCAGTACTTC
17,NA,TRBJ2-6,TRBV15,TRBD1,CATSRLDRGFGANVLTF,TGTGCCACCAGCAGATTGGACAGGGGATTTGGGGCCAACGTCCTGACTTTC
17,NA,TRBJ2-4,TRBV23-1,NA,CASSQNLQQLAKNIQYF,TGCGCCAGCAGTCAAAACCTTCAACAGCTAGCCAAAAACATTCAGTACTTC
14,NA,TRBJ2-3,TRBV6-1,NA,CASSEGGSTDTQYF,TGTGCCAGCAGTGAAGGCGGGAGCACAGATACGCAGTATTTT
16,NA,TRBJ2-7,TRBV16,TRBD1,CASSQVTGGRTYEQYF,TGTGCCAGCAGCCAAGTTACAGGGGGCCGGACCTACGAGCAGTACTTC
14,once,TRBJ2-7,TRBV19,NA,CASSPGGSSYEQYF,TGTGCCAGTAGCCCCGGTGGGAGCTCCTACGAGCAGTACTTC
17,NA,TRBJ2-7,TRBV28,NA,CASSLYTFLATSYEQYF,TGTGCCAGCAGTTTATACACCTTTCTAGCCACCTCCTACGAGCAGTACTTC